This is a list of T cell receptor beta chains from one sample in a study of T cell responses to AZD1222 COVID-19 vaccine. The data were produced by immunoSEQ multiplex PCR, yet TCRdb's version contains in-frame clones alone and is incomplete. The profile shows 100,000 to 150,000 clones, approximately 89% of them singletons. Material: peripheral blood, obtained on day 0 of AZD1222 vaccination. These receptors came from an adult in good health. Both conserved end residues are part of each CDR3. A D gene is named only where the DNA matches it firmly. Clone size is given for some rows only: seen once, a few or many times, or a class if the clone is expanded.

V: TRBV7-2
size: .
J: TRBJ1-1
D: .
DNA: TGTGCCAGCAGCTTGCCAAGCATCACTGAAGCTTTCTTT
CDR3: CASSLPSITEAFF

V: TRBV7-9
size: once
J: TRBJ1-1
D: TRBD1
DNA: TGTGCCAGCAGCTTAGAATCTTTGGGGACAGGGCGAGAAGCTTTCTTT
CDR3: CASSLESLGTGREAFF

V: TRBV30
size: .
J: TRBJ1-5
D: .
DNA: TGTGCCTGGGGACCGGCACCTAGCAATCAGCCCCAGCATTTT
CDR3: CAWGPAPSNQPQHF

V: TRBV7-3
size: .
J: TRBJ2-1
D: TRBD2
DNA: TGTGCCAGCGGGGTCCCTGCTAGGACTAGCGGGAGGGGAAGCTCCTACAATGAGCAGTTCTTC
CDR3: CASGVPARTSGRGSSYNEQFF

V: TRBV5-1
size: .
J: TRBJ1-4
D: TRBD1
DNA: TGCGCCAGCAGCTTGGGCGGACAGGGTAGTGAAAAACTGTTTTTT
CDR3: CASSLGGQGSEKLFF

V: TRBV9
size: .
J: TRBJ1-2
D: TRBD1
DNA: TGTGCCAGCAACTCTTCGGACAGGGTGAGTTTGGGCTACACCTTC
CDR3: CASNSSDRVSLGYTF

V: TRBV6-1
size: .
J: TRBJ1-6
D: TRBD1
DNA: TGTGCCAGCAGTGATCAGGGGGCCCAATCACCCCTCCACTTT
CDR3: CASSDQGAQSPLHF

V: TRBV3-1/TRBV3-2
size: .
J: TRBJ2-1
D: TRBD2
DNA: TGTGCCAGCAGCCAAGGCTGGTCAGCGGGGGCCAACAATGAGCAGTTCTTC
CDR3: CASSQGWSAGANNEQFF

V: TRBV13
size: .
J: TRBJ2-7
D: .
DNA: TGTGCCAGCAGCTTTAACGGTAACGAGCAGTACTTC
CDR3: CASSFNGNEQYF

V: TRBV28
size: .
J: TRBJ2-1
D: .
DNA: TGTGCCAGCAGTTTGGGCGGGCACTCCTACAATGAGCAGTTCTTC
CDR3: CASSLGGHSYNEQFF

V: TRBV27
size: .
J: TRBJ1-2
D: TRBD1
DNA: TGTGCCAGCAGTGTCGGGACAGGGTATGGCTACACCTTC
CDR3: CASSVGTGYGYTF

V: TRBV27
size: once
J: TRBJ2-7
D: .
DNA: TGTGCCAGCAGTTTGGGTGGCACCATACCCTACGAGCAGTACTTC
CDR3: CASSLGGTIPYEQYF

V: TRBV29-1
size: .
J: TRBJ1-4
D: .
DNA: TGCAGCGTAGCCGAGGTGGCTGGCGAAAAACTGTTTTTT
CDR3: CSVAEVAGEKLFF

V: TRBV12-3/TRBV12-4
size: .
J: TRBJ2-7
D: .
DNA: TGTGCCAGCAGTTTAGGCAGACTCGGGGAGCAGTACTTC
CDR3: CASSLGRLGEQYF

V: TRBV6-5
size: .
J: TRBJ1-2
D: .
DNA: TGTGCCAGCAGTCCCCGCAGCTATGGCTACACCTTC
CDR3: CASSPRSYGYTF

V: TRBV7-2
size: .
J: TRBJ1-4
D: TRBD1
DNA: TGTGCCAGCAGCCCGGGGACAGGGCTGGCGGGAAAACTGTTTTTT
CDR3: CASSPGTGLAGKLFF

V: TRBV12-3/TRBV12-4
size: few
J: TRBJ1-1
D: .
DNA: TGTGCCAGTAGATACCTGAAAGGCGCTGAAGCTTTCTTT
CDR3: CASRYLKGAEAFF

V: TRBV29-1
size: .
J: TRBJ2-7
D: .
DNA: TGCAGCGTTGAAAAGGGCAGCGACGAGCAGTACTTC
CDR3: CSVEKGSDEQYF

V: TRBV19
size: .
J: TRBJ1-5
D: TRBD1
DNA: TGTGCCAGTAACCTTCAAGGGACAGTCAATCAGCCCCAGCATTTT
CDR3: CASNLQGTVNQPQHF

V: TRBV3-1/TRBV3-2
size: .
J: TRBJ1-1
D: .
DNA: TGTGCCAGCAGCCAAGCGAGCACTGAAGCTTTCTTT
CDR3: CASSQASTEAFF

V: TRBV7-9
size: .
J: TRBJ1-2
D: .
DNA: TGTGCCAGCCGAAATGACAATGGCTACACCTTC
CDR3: CASRNDNGYTF

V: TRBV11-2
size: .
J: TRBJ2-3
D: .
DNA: TGTGCCAGCAGAGGAAACGGGGGAACCACAGATACGCAGTATTTT
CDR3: CASRGNGGTTDTQYF

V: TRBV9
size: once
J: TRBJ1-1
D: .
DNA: TGTGCCAGCAGCGCTAACACTGAAGCTTTCTTT
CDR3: CASSANTEAFF

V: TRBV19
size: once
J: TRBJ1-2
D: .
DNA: TGTGCCAGTAGCCCCGGGCACGGCTACACCTTC
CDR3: CASSPGHGYTF

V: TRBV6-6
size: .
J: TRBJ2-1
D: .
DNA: TGTGCCAGCAGGGTCAATAATGAGCAGTTCTTC
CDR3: CASRVNNEQFF

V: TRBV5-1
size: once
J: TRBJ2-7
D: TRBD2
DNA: TGCGCCAGCAGCTTCCTAGCGGGAGAGTTCTACGAGCAGTACTTC
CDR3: CASSFLAGEFYEQYF

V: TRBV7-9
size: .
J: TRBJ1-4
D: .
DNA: TGTGCCAGCAGCTTAGGTCTGGTGGTTAATGAAAAACTGTTTTTT
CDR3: CASSLGLVVNEKLFF

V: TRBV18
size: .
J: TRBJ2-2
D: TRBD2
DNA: TGTGCCAGCTCTACGACTAGCGGGATCTCCGGGGAGCTGTTTTTT
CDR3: CASSTTSGISGELFF

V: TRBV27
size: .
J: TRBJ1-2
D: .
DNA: TGTGCCAGCAGTTTAAAGTTGGGGCAGTACCATGGCTACACCTTC
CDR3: CASSLKLGQYHGYTF

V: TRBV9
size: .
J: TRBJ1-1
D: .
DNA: TGTGCCAGCAGCGTGTCGGTGAACACTGAAGCTTTCTTT
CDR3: CASSVSVNTEAFF

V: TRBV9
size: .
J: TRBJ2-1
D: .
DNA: TGTGCCAGCAGCAACCCGAGGGGGTCCTTGGGATCCTACAATGAGCAGTTCTTC
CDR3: CASSNPRGSLGSYNEQFF

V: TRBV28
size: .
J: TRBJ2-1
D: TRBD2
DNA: TGTGCCAGCAGGCAGGGGACTAGCGGGAAAAATGAGCAGTTCTTC
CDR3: CASRQGTSGKNEQFF

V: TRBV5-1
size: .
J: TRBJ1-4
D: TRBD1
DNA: TGCGCCAGCAGCCCCAGGACAGGTTCAACTAATGAAAAACTGTTTTTT
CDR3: CASSPRTGSTNEKLFF

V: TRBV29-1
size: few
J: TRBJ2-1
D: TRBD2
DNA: TGCAGCGTCGACAGACTAGCGGGAGACAATGAGCAGTTCTTC
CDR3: CSVDRLAGDNEQFF

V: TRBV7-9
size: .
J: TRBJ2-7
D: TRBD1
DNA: TGTGCCAGCAGCTTATTCGCAGGGGGAACCTACGAGCAGTACTTC
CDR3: CASSLFAGGTYEQYF

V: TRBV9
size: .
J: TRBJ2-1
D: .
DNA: TGTGCCAGCAGCGGAGCAGGGGGGGATGAGCAGTTCTTC
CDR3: CASSGAGGDEQFF

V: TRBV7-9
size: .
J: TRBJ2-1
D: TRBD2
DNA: TGTGCCAGCACCCTAGCGGGAAAAGGGTACAATGAGCAGTTCTTC
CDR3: CASTLAGKGYNEQFF

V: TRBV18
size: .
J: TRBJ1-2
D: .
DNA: TGTGCCAGCTCACCACTGCAAGGGGAGGGCTACACCTTC
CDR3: CASSPLQGEGYTF

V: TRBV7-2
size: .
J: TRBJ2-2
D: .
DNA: TGTGCCAGCAGCCTTACAGGAACCGGGGAGCTGTTTTTT
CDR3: CASSLTGTGELFF

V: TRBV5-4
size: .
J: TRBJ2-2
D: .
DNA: TGTGCCAGCAGCTTGGAGGCGTTTTCCGGGGAGCTGTTTTTT
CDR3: CASSLEAFSGELFF

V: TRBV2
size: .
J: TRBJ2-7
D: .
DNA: TGTGCCAGCAGTGTTGAGGGGAGAAGCTCCTACGAGCAGTACTTC
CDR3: CASSVEGRSSYEQYF

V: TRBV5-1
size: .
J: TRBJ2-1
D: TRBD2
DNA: TGCGCCAGCAGCTTGTTGGCGGGAGGAAGCAATGAGCAGTTCTTC
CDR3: CASSLLAGGSNEQFF

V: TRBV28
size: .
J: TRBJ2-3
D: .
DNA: TGTGCCAGCAGTCCGGAACTGGGTACGCAGTATTTT
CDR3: CASSPELGTQYF

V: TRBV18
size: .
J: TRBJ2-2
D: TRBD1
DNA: TGTGCCAGCTCACAGGGACAGGGCGGCACCGGGGAGCTGTTTTTT
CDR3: CASSQGQGGTGELFF

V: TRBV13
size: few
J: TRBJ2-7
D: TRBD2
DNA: TGTGCCAGCAGCTTAGAGGGACTAGCGGGACCCTCCTACGAGCAGTACTTC
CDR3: CASSLEGLAGPSYEQYF

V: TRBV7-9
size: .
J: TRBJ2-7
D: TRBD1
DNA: TGTGCCAGCAGCTCCGGGACAGGATTCCCCTACGAGCAGTACTTC
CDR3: CASSSGTGFPYEQYF

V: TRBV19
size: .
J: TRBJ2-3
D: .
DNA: TGTGCCAGTAATTCCGGGATTAACACAGATACGCAGTATTTT
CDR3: CASNSGINTDTQYF

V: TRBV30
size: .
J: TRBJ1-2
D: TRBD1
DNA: TGTGCCTGCGTAACAGGGGGCGCGACCTATGGCTACACCTTC
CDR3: CACVTGGATYGYTF

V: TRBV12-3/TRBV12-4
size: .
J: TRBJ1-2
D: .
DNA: TGTGCCAGCAGCCCCGCCCCTTTCTATGGCTACACCTTC
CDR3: CASSPAPFYGYTF

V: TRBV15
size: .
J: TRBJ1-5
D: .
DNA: TGTGCCACCAGCAGAGCAGGGATCAATCAGCCCCAGCATTTT
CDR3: CATSRAGINQPQHF

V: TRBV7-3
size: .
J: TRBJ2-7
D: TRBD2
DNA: TGTGCCAGCGCAACCGGGACTAGCGGCTCCTACGAGCAGTACTTC
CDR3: CASATGTSGSYEQYF

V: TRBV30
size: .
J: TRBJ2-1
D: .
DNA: TGTGCCTGGACCGGGAGCAATGAGCAGTTCTTC
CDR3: CAWTGSNEQFF

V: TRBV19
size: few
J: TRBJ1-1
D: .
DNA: TGTGCCAGTAGTATATTCTCGTATGCTGAAGCTTTCTTT
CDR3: CASSIFSYAEAFF

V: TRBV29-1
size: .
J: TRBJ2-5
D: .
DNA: TGCAGCGTTGTGGCACCCTGGGCCGCGGCAGAGACCCAGTACTTC
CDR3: CSVVAPWAAAETQYF

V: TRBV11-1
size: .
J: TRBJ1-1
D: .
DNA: TGTGCCAGCAGGAACATGGAGGGGGAAGGCACTGAAGCTTTCTTT
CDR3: CASRNMEGEGTEAFF

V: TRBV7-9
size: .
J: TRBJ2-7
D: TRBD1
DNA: TGTGCCAGCAGTGGACAGGGGGAGGTCGAGCAGTACTTC
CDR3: CASSGQGEVEQYF

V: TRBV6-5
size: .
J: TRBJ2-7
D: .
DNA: TGTGCCAGCAGTCCGACACCGACCTACGAGCAGTACTTC
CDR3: CASSPTPTYEQYF

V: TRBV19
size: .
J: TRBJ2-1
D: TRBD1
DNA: TGTGCCAGTACATCGGGACAGTCTTACAATGAGCAGTTCTTC
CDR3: CASTSGQSYNEQFF